These 28 T cell receptor beta chains came from one sample sequenced in a study of T cells in localized non-small cell lung cancer. Data came from immunoSEQ multiplex PCR; TCRdb stores just in-frame clones and leaves some out. The profile shows around 810 clones, about 25% of them singletons. This specimen consisted of normal lung tissue next to the tumor, obtained before any cancer treatment. The receptors originated from a woman aged 35 to 70 with stage III lung adenocarcinoma.

The rearrangement uses TRBV27 and TRBJ1-2; D unclear. The CDR3 spans 15 residues. Trimming left V 0 bases short and J 6 bases short, with 14 bases between. Looked up from germline, CDR1 is MNHEY and CDR2 is SMNVEV (reference sequence). As DNA, the CDR3 is TGTGCCAGCAGTTTATCGTTCGGCGGGGTGGATGGCTACACCTTC. Encoded protein: CASSLSFGGVDGYTF.

This clone was picked up a small number of times. V is TRBV6-8 and J is TRBJ1-3, with D possibly matching TRBD1 (5 bases). Trimming stripped 0 bases from V and 0 bases from J, with 24 bases between. Germline values: CDR1 MNHGY, CDR2 SAAAGT. The CDR3 contains 21 residues. The CDR3 sequence is CASSYSLGRRDNQFSGNTIYF. In DNA form, the CDR3 reads TGTGCCAGCAGTTACTCGTTGGGACGCAGAGATAACCAATTCTCTGGAAACACCATATATTTT.

The chain combines TRBV9 with TRBJ2-2; D remains unclear. Trimming removed 4 bases from V and 1 base from J, with 8 bases in between. The CDR3 runs to 14 residues. The germline gives CDR1 SGDLS, CDR2 YYNGEE. In nucleotides, the CDR3 is TGTGCCAGCAGCCCCGCCTTGAACACCGGGGAGCTGTTTTTT. Its protein is CASSPALNTGELFF.

This clone was picked up a small number of times. V and J are TRBV6-8 and TRBJ2-1; D is unresolved. The CDR3 loop spans 15 amino acids. The germline V gene encodes CDR1 MNHGY and CDR2 SAAAGT. V gave up 5 bases and J gave up 2 bases, with 13 bases separating them. The CDR3 nucleotides read TGTGCCAGCAGTGACGGTGGCGAACCCTACAATGAGCAGTTCTTC. Amino acid sequence: CASSDGGEPYNEQFF.

This clone is deemed medium-sized. The V and J genes are TRBV9 and TRBJ1-3, with D unclear. The V end lost 5 bases, the J end lost 0 bases, and 12 bases lay between the germline ends. CDR1 SGDLS and CDR2 YYNGEE come from the germline V gene. The CDR3 extends over 15 amino acids. CDR3 DNA sequence: TGTGCCAGCAGTGACGGCGGTAACTCTGGAAACACCATATATTTT. Translation: CASSDGGNSGNTIYF.

This chain joins TRBV30 and TRBJ1-5; unclear D gene. CDR3 length equals 14 residues. CDR1 is GTSNPN and CDR2 is SVGIG in the germline V gene (reference sequence). The V end was cut by 4 bases, the J end by 6 bases, with 16 bases between. The CDR3 DNA sequence: TGTGCCTGGATCAGGAGGGTGGAGCGTCAGCCCCAGCATTTT. Translation: CAWIRRVERQPQHF. Filled out from reference TRBV30 and TRBJ1-5, the complete variable domain reads SQTIHQWPATLVQPVGSPLSLECTVEGTSNPNLYWYRQAAGRGLQLLFYSVGIGQISSEVPQNLSASRPQDRQFILSSKKLLLSDSGFYLCAWIRRVERQPQHFGDGTRLSIL.

The chain has TRBV9 and TRBJ2-7; tentatively, D is TRBD2 (5 bases). The CDR3 consists of 14 residues. Trimming shortened V by 0 bases and J by 4 bases, and 11 bases separated the two germline ends. Germline loops: CDR1 SGDLS, CDR2 YYNGEE. In nucleotides, the CDR3 is TGTGCCAGCAGCGTAGGGGTAGCGCAGTACGAGCAGTACTTC. Translating gives CASSVGVAQYEQYF.

This clone occurred a few times. The V and J genes are TRBV11-3 and TRBJ2-2, with D possibly being TRBD2 (5 bases). V shed 7 bases and J shed 1 base, with 13 bases lying between them. Germline CDR1 and CDR2: SGHNT and YENEEA. The CDR3 runs to 15 residues. CDR3 in DNA: TGTGCCAGCAACGCCTTTCGGGAGAACACCGGGGAGCTGTTTTTT. It specifies CASNAFRENTGELFF.

This clone was seen more than once but under ten times. The chain has TRBV30 and TRBJ2-2, with a tentative D call TRBD2 (5 bases). Germline loops: CDR1 GTSNPN, CDR2 SVGIG (reference sequence). The CDR3 spans 14 residues. Trimming pared 2 bases from V and 3 bases from J, leaving 10 bases between. This chain's CDR3 is CAWSRLAYTGELFF. In DNA, the CDR3 is TGTGCCTGGAGTAGGCTAGCCTACACCGGGGAGCTGTTTTTT.

The J gene is TRBJ2-7, the V gene TRBV29-1; no reliable D call. The CDR3 extends over 12 amino acids. V lost 1 base and J lost 7, with 11 bases in between. From germline, CDR1 is SQVTM and CDR2 ANQGSEA. The CDR3 DNA reads as TGCAGCGTTGAAGGTGGGGTGAGGGAGCAGTACTTC. Its protein product is CSVEGGVREQYF.

The rearrangement joins TRBV10-2 to TRBJ2-2; 8 positions match TRBD1. The J segment lost 4 bases and the V segment lost 7 bases, leaving 5 bases of the junction unmatched. The CDR3 covers 14 residues. The germline CDR1 and CDR2 sequences are WSHSY and SAAADI. For the CDR3, the DNA is TGCGCCAGCAATCGACAGGGGAGCACCGGGGAGCTGTTTTTT. Protein sequence: CASNRQGSTGELFF.

The chain uses TRBV11-3 and TRBJ2-1, with 8 bases matching TRBD1. J gave up 4 bases and V 4 bases, and 6 bases lay outside the gene matches. From germline, CDR1 is SGHNT and CDR2 YENEEA. CDR3 length equals 15 residues. In DNA form, the CDR3 reads TGTGCCAGCAGCTCTGGGACAGGTCTTTACAATGAGCAGTTCTTC. It yields the protein CASSSGTGLYNEQFF.

The chain is built from TRBV11-3 and TRBJ2-5; 14 bases fit TRBD2. With V trimmed by 4 bases and J by 5 bases, 3 bases remained unmatched. CDR3 length: 15 residues. Germline CDR1 SGHNT, CDR2 YENEEA. CDR3 DNA: TGTGCCAGCAGCTCGGGACTAGCGGGAGTGGAGACCCAGTACTTC. This translates into CASSSGLAGVETQYF.

The rearrangement joins TRBV11-3 to TRBJ2-2; 7 positions agree with TRBD1. J was trimmed by 2 bases and V by 3 bases; bases with no gene match: 6. The CDR3 consists of 16 residues. The germline V gene has CDR1 SGHNT and CDR2 YENEEA. Written as DNA, the CDR3 is TGTGCCAGCAGCTTGAGAGGGGGCGAAAACACCGGGGAGCTGTTTTTT. This codes for CASSLRGGENTGELFF. The full variable domain, in which reference TRBV11-3 and TRBJ2-2 provide the parts outside the CDR3, is EAGVVQSPRYKIIEKKQPVAFWCNPISGHNTLYWYLQNLGQGPELLIRYENEEAVDDSQLPKDRFSAERLKGVDSTLKIQPAELGDSAVYLCASSLRGGENTGELFFGEGSRLTVL.

This clone was seen a handful of times. The rearrangement links TRBV6-8 to TRBJ2-6, with a weak D call TRBD2 (5 bases). Trimming took 2 bases from V and 0 from J, leaving 14 bases between them. The CDR3 is 18 amino acids. From germline, CDR1 is MNHGY and CDR2 SAAAGT. CDR3 nucleotide sequence: TGTGCCAGCAGTTACCAGCGGCCTCGGAGCTCTGGGGCCAACGTCCTGACTTTC. This gives the protein CASSYQRPRSSGANVLTF.

This clone is categorized as large. The chain carries TRBV9 and TRBJ2-7; D uncertain. This CDR3 spans 13 amino acids. The V end lost 5 bases, the J end lost 6 bases, and 15 bases lay between the germline ends. Germline values: CDR1 SGDLS, CDR2 YYNGEE. The CDR3 loop reads CASSGSGLVEQYF. The CDR3 bases are TGTGCCAGCAGTGGGTCCGGTCTAGTCGAGCAGTACTTC.

The genes are TRBV9 and TRBJ1-4, with D hard to call. The CDR3 sequence is 15 residues long. Trimming stripped 6 bases from V and 3 bases from J, with 15 bases between. CDR1 and CDR2 from the germline V gene are SGDLS and YYNGEE. Here the CDR3 reads CASNSPYNPNEKLFF. The CDR3 DNA reads TGTGCCAGCAATTCACCATACAACCCTAATGAAAAACTGTTTTTT.

This clone is termed large (0.1 to 1%). The rearrangement links TRBV11-3 to TRBJ2-1; TRBD2 aligns across 9 bases. Germline V gene sequence: CDR1 SGHNT, CDR2 YENEEA. V trimming: 5 bases; J trimming: 4 bases; junction bases outside the gene matches: 9. The CDR3 is made up of 16 amino acids. For the CDR3, the DNA is TGTGCCAGCAGCCCCCATGTAGCGGGAGTGTACAATGAGCAGTTCTTC. Residues: CASSPHVAGVYNEQFF.

The DNA for the CDR3 is TGTGCCAGCAGCCCCCTAGCAGATACGCAGTATTTT. Its translation is CASSPLADTQYF. The chain carries TRBV6-8 and TRBJ2-3; D gene ambiguous. V was shortened by 6 bases and J by 4 bases, with 8 bases between the two germline ends. The germline gives CDR1 MNHGY, CDR2 SAAAGT. The CDR3 runs 12 residues.

This clone showed up just a few times. The chain couples TRBV9 to TRBJ2-4; unclear D gene. Per the germline V gene, CDR1 is SGDLS and CDR2 is YYNGEE. Trimming pared 0 bases from V and 2 bases from J, leaving 3 bases between. This CDR3 comprises 13 residues. CDR3 nucleotide sequence: TGTGCCAGCAGCGTAGATTCCAAAAACATTCAGTACTTC. Residues: CASSVDSKNIQYF.

This chain uses TRBV5-1 with TRBJ1-4; 7 nucleotides agree with TRBD1. The CDR3 covers 15 residues. V was pared by 7 bases and J by 4 bases, with 10 bases of the junction left unmatched. Germline lookup yields CDR1 SGHRS and CDR2 YFSETQ. CDR3 sequence: CASGDPGTVNEKLFF. CDR3 nucleotide sequence: TGCGCCAGCGGAGATCCCGGGACAGTTAATGAAAAACTGTTTTTT.

The CDR3 DNA follows: TGTGCCAGCAGTTCGATCGGGAGTGAGACCACAGATACGCAGTATTTT. Amino acids: CASSSIGSETTDTQYF. The V call is TRBV28, the J call TRBJ2-3; weak D call: TRBD2 (6 bases). Germline CDR1 MDHEN, CDR2 SYDVKM. V was pared by 4 bases and J by 2 bases, with 16 bases between. The CDR3 length is 16 residues. Variable domain in full (rest from reference TRBV28 and TRBJ2-3): DVKVTQSSRYLVKRTGEKVFLECVQDMDHENMFWYRQDPGLGLRLIYFSYDVKMKEKGDIPEGYSVSREKKERFSLILESASTNQTSMYLCASSSIGSETTDTQYFGPGTRLTVL.

By share of the sample, this clone is medium-sized. The rearrangement uses TRBV11-3 and TRBJ2-1; possibly TRBD1 or TRBD2 for D (5 bases each). Germline V CDR1 and CDR2: SGHNT, YENEEA. This CDR3 is 16 amino acids long. Trimming shortened V by 5 bases and J by 6 bases, and 20 bases separated the two germline ends. The CDR3 here is CASSHPFRDLSNEQFF. The CDR3 coding sequence is TGTGCCAGCAGCCACCCTTTCCGGGACCTCTCCAATGAGCAGTTCTTC. Drawing the rest from reference TRBV11-3 and TRBJ2-1, the complete variable domain is EAGVVQSPRYKIIEKKQPVAFWCNPISGHNTLYWYLQNLGQGPELLIRYENEEAVDDSQLPKDRFSAERLKGVDSTLKIQPAELGDSAVYLCASSHPFRDLSNEQFFGPGTRLTVL.

This clone was observed a few times. The J gene is TRBJ1-1, the V gene TRBV6-8; D possibly corresponds to TRBD1 (5 bases). Germline loops: CDR1 MNHGY, CDR2 SAAAGT. This CDR3 has 13 amino acids. V shed 2 bases and J shed 6 bases, with 10 bases lying between them. The CDR3 sequence is CASSYGQGAEAFF. CDR3 DNA: TGTGCCAGCAGTTACGGGCAGGGCGCTGAAGCTTTCTTT.

The rearrangement joins TRBV7-7 to TRBJ2-5; D perhaps matches TRBD1 (6 bases). Germline-derived CDR1 and CDR2 are SSHAT and FNYEAQ (reference sequence). The germline V and J ends were trimmed by 2 bases and 3 bases, with 13 bases remaining between them. This CDR3 is built from 15 residues. The CDR3 coding sequence is TGTGCCAGCAGCTTAATCCACAGGGCGAAAGAGACCCAGTACTTC. This encodes CASSLIHRAKETQYF.

This clone has more than one count but fewer than ten. The chain joins TRBV19 to TRBJ2-1, with unresolved D. This CDR3 comprises 11 residues. Per the germline V gene, CDR1 is LNHDA and CDR2 is SQIVND (reference sequence). V lost 8 bases and J lost 6, with 8 bases in between. The CDR3 region has the DNA TGTGCCAGTGGTTGGGGCAATGAGCAGTTCTTC. It codes for CASGWGNEQFF.

By share of the sample, this clone is medium-sized. The rearrangement uses TRBV9 and TRBJ1-3; no definite D call. This CDR3 region has 14 residues. Germline CDR1 SGDLS, CDR2 YYNGEE. V was cut by 4 bases and J by 8 bases, with 16 bases left in between. The CDR3 coding sequence is TGTGCCAGCAGCTTACGACCGGGCAAGGACACCATATATTTT. Translation gives CASSLRPGKDTIYF.

The chain couples TRBV11-3 to TRBJ2-1; tentatively, D is TRBD1 (6 bases). The germline gives CDR1 SGHNT, CDR2 YENEEA. CDR3 length equals 15 residues. V was trimmed by 6 bases and J by 6 bases, leaving 18 bases between them. The CDR3 DNA follows: TGTGCCAGCAGTCCCGGACAGATAAAACCCAATGAGCAGTTCTTC. Translating it yields CASSPGQIKPNEQFF. Supplemented by reference TRBV11-3 and TRBJ2-1, the full variable domain reads EAGVVQSPRYKIIEKKQPVAFWCNPISGHNTLYWYLQNLGQGPELLIRYENEEAVDDSQLPKDRFSAERLKGVDSTLKIQPAELGDSAVYLCASSPGQIKPNEQFFGPGTRLTVL.